This record concerns one T cell receptor beta chain sequence. Its antigen is currently unknown. The same CDR3 is also encoded by other DNA sequences in this sample. This entry is derived from a study of shared clonotypes between healthy human individuals. Notes on the study in general: Depth was large, yet rarefaction showed that sorted-subset sequencing was incomplete. Compared with memory subsets, naive subsets generally had larger estimated richness.

Some clones are missing from TCRdb's copy, which holds only in-frame ones; the method was immunoSEQ multiplex PCR. The table has about 820,000 clones, about 91% seen once. CDR1 and CDR2 from the germline V gene are MNHEY and SMNVEV (reference sequence). The CDR3 has 10 residues. The germline V and J ends were trimmed by 8 bases and 3 bases, with 5 bases remaining between them. Only CD45RO-negative cells positively selected for CCR7 counted as naive CD8 cells, so terminally differentiated effector memory CD45RA+ cells were excluded. Sequenced material: naive CD8+ T cells sorted from blood. The J gene is TRBJ2-7, the V gene TRBV27, with D possibly matching TRBD2 (5 bases). The origin of this receptor is a man aged 30-40 years in good health. CDR3 in amino acids: CASGLYEQYF. DNA for the CDR3: TGTGCCAGCGGACTCTACGAGCAGTACTTC.